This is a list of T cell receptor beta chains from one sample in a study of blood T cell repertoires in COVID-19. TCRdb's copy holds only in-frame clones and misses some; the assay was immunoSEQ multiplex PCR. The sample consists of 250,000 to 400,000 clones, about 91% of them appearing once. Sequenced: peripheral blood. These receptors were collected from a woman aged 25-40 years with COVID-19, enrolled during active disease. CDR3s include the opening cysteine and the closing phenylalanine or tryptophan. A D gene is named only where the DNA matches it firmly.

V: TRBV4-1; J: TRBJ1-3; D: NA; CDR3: CASSQDIGSSGNTIYF; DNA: TGCGCCAGCAGCCAAGATATAGGGAGCTCTGGAAACACCATATATTTT
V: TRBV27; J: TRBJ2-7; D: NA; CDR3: CASKGARAGEQYF; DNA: TGTGCCAGCAAGGGCGCCCGTGCGGGGGAGCAGTACTTC
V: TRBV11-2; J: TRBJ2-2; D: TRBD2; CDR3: CASSYTSGNTGELFF; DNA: TGTGCCAGCAGCTATACTAGCGGAAACACCGGGGAGCTGTTTTTT
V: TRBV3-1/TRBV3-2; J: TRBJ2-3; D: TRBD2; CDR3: CASSPVGGGMLLADTQYF; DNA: TGTGCCAGCAGCCCCGTTGGGGGGGGAATGTTACTTGCAGATACGCAGTATTTT
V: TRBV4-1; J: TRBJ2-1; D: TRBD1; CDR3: CASSQTGTGFNEQFF; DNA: TGCGCCAGCAGTCAAACCGGGACAGGGTTCAATGAGCAGTTCTTC
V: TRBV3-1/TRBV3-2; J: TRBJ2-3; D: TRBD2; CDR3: CASSPWVAGGTDTQYF; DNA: TGTGCCAGCAGCCCTTGGGTAGCGGGGGGCACAGATACGCAGTATTTT
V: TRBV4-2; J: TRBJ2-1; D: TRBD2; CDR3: CASTLGLAGFNEQFF; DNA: TGTGCCAGCACCCTGGGACTAGCGGGGTTTAATGAGCAGTTCTTC
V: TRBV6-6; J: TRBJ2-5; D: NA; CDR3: CASSSQGRQETQYF; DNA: TGTGCCAGCAGTTCCCAGGGAAGACAGGAGACCCAGTACTTC
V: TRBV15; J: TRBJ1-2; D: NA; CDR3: CATSRATGLGGYTF; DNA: TGTGCCACCAGCAGAGCAACGGGGTTGGGTGGCTACACCTTC
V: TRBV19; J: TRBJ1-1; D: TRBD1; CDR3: CASSLGQAGYTEAFF; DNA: TGTGCCAGTAGTTTGGGACAGGCAGGTTACACTGAAGCTTTCTTT